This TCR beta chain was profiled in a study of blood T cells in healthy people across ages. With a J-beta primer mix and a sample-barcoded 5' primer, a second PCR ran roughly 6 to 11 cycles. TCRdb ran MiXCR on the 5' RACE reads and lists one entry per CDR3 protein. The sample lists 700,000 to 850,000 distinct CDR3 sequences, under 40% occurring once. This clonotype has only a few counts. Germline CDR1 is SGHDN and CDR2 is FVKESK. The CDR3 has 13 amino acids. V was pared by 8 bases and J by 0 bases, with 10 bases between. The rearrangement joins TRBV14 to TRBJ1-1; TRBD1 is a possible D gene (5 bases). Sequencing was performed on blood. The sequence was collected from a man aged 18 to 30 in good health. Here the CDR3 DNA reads TGTGCCAGCGGCAGGGACCTGAACACTGAAGCTTTCTTT. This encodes CASGRDLNTEAFF.